One and the same sample provided the 2 T cell receptor beta chains below, sequenced in a study of blood T cell repertoires in COVID-19. The table came from immunoSEQ multiplex PCR; TCRdb's copy has only in-frame clones and leaves some out. The sample lists about 150,000 clones; roughly 86% were seen once. Sequenced material: peripheral blood. The receptors were gathered from a human donor in a cohort sampled during active COVID-19.

This chain connects TRBV19 to TRBJ1-3; a possible D gene is TRBD1 (5 bases). From germline, CDR1 is LNHDA and CDR2 SQIVND (reference sequence). The CDR3 has 15 amino acids. Trimming pared 4 bases from V and 4 bases from J, leaving 14 bases between. The CDR3 sequence is CASSNRIGIGNTIYF. Here the CDR3 DNA reads TGTGCCAGTAGTAACAGGATCGGCATCGGAAACACCATATATTTT.

V is TRBV9 and J is TRBJ2-7; 7 nucleotides agree with TRBD2. This CDR3 spans 14 amino acids. Per germline, CDR1 SGDLS and CDR2 YYNGEE. V trimming: 0 bases; J trimming: 3 bases; junction bases outside the gene matches: 3. CDR3 region: CASSVGTRGYEQYF. For the CDR3, the DNA is TGTGCCAGCAGCGTAGGGACTAGGGGCTACGAGCAGTACTTC.